This TCR beta chain was profiled in a study of control samples from healthy donors and cancer patients. The repertoire was sequenced with immunoSEQ multiplex PCR; TCRdb's copy has only in-frame clones and lacks some. Of roughly 150,000 clones listed, about 86% are singletons. CDR1 is SQVTM, CDR2 ANQGSEA, per germline. The CDR3 contains 12 residues. The junction had 1 base not matched to a gene; V was cut back by 7 bases and J by 3 bases. The sample comprised blood. The sequence derives from a young man in good health. The chain recombines TRBV29-1 with TRBJ2-3; 10 bases match TRBD1. The CDR3 DNA is TGCAGCGGGGACAGGGGTACAGATACGCAGTATTTT. Translating gives CSGDRGTDTQYF.